The clone carrying this T cell receptor (beta chain) was detected many times. Its antigen is not known. This sample stems from a study of blood T cells in healthy people across ages. Study-wide results and limits: A strong correlation was seen between TCR beta diversity and naive T cell percentage. CMV status of donors was not determined, possibly confounding expanded clonotype changes. The unsorted PBMCs prevented any conclusive comparison of naive versus antigen-experienced cells.

A J-beta primer mix and a sample-barcoded 5' primer were used in a second PCR of about 6 to 12 cycles. Paired-end reads containing CDR3 totaled no fewer than 3 million for each sample. MiXCR, run by TCRdb on the 5' RACE reads, gives a single entry per CDR3 protein. The sample holds about 2 million distinct CDR3 sequences; around 48% are singletons and the top ten take 2.1%. Germline-derived CDR1 and CDR2 are SGHTA and FQGNSA. Trimming took off 1 base at V and 0 bases at J, with 5 bases between the two ends. The CDR3 runs 14 residues. Source material: blood. V and J are TRBV7-2 and TRBJ2-3; D is unresolved. This sequence was found in a woman aged 35 to 49 in good health. CDR3 sequence (DNA): TGTGCCAGCAGCTTAGTTACTAGCACAGATACGCAGTATTTT. This translates into CASSLVTSTDTQYF.